These 26 T cell receptor beta chains originate from one sample sequenced in a study of PD-1 blockade in classical Hodgkin lymphoma. Repertoires were generated with immunoSEQ multiplex PCR, while TCRdb's copy carries only in-frame clones and drops some. The sample shows approximately 30,000 clones, approximately 68% of them seen only once. Time point described: cycle 4 day 1 (C4D1), after five to seven weeks of nivolumab. There was relapse after autologous stem cell transplantation in every patient, and there was variation in brentuximab vedotin exposure. The material was peripheral blood mononuclear cells (PBMCs), obtained before the fourth cycle of nivolumab. Receptors were obtained from a human donor with classical Hodgkin lymphoma.

A few counts support this clone. The CDR3 DNA is TGTGCCAGCAGCCGTGGACTAGCGGGGGGGTACAATGAGCAGTTCTTC. Protein product: CASSRGLAGGYNEQFF. The chain links TRBV5-4 to TRBJ2-1; 15 bases line up with TRBD2. J was trimmed by 4 bases and V by 4 bases; bases with no gene match: 3. The CDR3 is made up of 16 amino acids. The V gene's germline CDR1 is SGHNT and CDR2 YYREEE (reference sequence). Using reference TRBV5-4 and TRBJ2-1 for the parts outside the CDR3, the full variable domain is ETGVTQSPTHLIKTRGQQVTLRCSSQSGHNTVSWYQQALGQGPQFIFQYYREEENGRGNFPPRFSGLQFPNYSSELNVNALELDDSALYLCASSRGLAGGYNEQFFGPGTRLTVL.

The chain joins TRBV2 to TRBJ1-1, with 7 positions matching TRBD1. This CDR3 has 11 residues. The trim removed 6 bases at V and 7 bases at J, leaving 2 bases unmatched. Germline loops: CDR1 SNHLY, CDR2 FYNNEI. The CDR3 DNA sequence: TGTGCCAGCAGCGGACAGGATGAAGCTTTCTTT. Protein: CASSGQDEAFF. The complete variable domain, with remaining parts taken from reference TRBV2 and TRBJ1-1, reads EPEVTQTPSHQVTQMGQEVILRCVPISNHLYFYWYRQILGQKVEFLVSFYNNEISEKSEIFDDQFSVERPDGSNFTLKIRSTKLEDSAMYFCASSGQDEAFFGQGTRLTVV.

The rearrangement uses TRBV5-6 and TRBJ2-7; D is possibly TRBD1 (6 bases). V shed 3 bases and J shed 2 bases, with 12 bases lying between them. The CDR3 runs to 14 residues. Looked up from germline, CDR1 is SGHDT and CDR2 is YYEEEE. The chain's CDR3 is CASSWGHGPYEQYF. The CDR3 DNA reads TGTGCCAGCAGCTGGGGACACGGACCCTACGAGCAGTACTTC.

The V and J genes are TRBV7-2 and TRBJ2-2; 7 bases align to TRBD2. Germline-derived CDR1 and CDR2 are SGHTA and FQGNSA. This CDR3 spans 18 amino acids. With V trimmed by 4 bases and J by 4 bases, 15 bases remained unmatched. CDR3 in amino acids: CASSSPARPSGGTGELFF. In DNA form, the CDR3 reads TGTGCCAGCAGCTCCCCGGCCAGGCCATCGGGGGGCACCGGGGAGCTGTTTTTT.

Notes on this clone: The sample has other DNA sequences that encode this CDR3 too. The chain combines TRBV7-2 with TRBJ1-1, with 9 bases identical to TRBD1. The CDR3 covers 14 residues. Germline V gene lookup returns CDR1 SGHTA and CDR2 FQGNSA. The V gene end was trimmed by 1 base and the J gene end by 5 bases; junction bases not matched to a gene: 2. CDR3 nucleotides: TGTGCCAGCAGCTTAGTGGGACAGGGAACTGAAGCTTTCTTT. Encoded protein: CASSLVGQGTEAFF.

The chain is built from TRBV9 and TRBJ1-2; 8 positions agree with TRBD1. The germline V gene encodes CDR1 SGDLS and CDR2 YYNGEE. The CDR3 covers 14 residues. After removal of 2 bases from V and 8 bases from J, the junction contained 8 bases not matched to a gene. The CDR3, as DNA: TGTGCCAGCAGCGTGGCCGGGACAGGTTACGGCTACACCTTC. This codes for CASSVAGTGYGYTF.

This clone was detected once. This chain connects TRBV5-1 to TRBJ1-3; D is ambiguous. Between the trimmed V and J ends, which lost 4 bases and 6 bases, there was a span of 17 bases. The germline CDR1 and CDR2 sequences are SGHRS and YFSETQ. The CDR3 sequence is 15 residues long. The CDR3 sequence is CASSPHNATKNTIYF. The CDR3 nucleotides are TGCGCCAGCAGCCCTCACAACGCGACGAAAAACACCATATATTTT. Complete variable domain (other parts from reference TRBV5-1 and TRBJ1-3): KAGVTQTPRYLIKTRGQQVTLSCSPISGHRSVSWYQQTPGQGLQFLFEYFSETQRNKGNFPGRFSGRQFSNSRSEMNVSTLELGDSALYLCASSPHNATKNTIYFGEGSWLTVV.

This clone has a handful of counts. This chain connects TRBV27 to TRBJ2-7, with D unresolved. Per the germline V gene, CDR1 is MNHEY and CDR2 is SMNVEV (reference sequence). V was shortened by 5 bases and J by 0 bases, with 8 bases between the two germline ends. CDR3 size: 13 residues. The DNA of the CDR3 is TGTGCCAGCAGTCCCAATCCCTCCTACGAGCAGTACTTC. This sequence encodes CASSPNPSYEQYF.

The chain combines TRBV11-3 with TRBJ2-3; TRBD2 agrees at 11 bases. The CDR3 covers 16 residues. With V trimmed by 5 bases and J by 3 bases, 7 bases remained unmatched. Germline-derived CDR1 and CDR2 are SGHNT and YENEEA. The CDR3 nucleotides are TGTGCCAGCAGCGCAACTAGCGGGAGTCGGACAGATACGCAGTATTTT. It is translated as CASSATSGSRTDTQYF.

The chain couples TRBV5-4 to TRBJ1-2; 11 bases agree with TRBD1. Trimming at V came to 4 bases and at J to 8 bases, leaving 7 bases not matched to a gene. CDR3 length: 14 residues. Germline V gene sequence: CDR1 SGHNT, CDR2 YYREEE (reference sequence). Written as DNA, the CDR3 is TGTGCCAGCAGCACGGACAGGGGGCTGTGGGGCTACACCTTC. It translates to CASSTDRGLWGYTF.

The chain recombines TRBV28 with TRBJ2-5, with 9 bases fitting TRBD1. CDR1 and CDR2 (germline): MDHEN, SYDVKM. This CDR3 region has 18 residues. V shed 3 bases and J 5 bases; nucleotides not matched to a gene: 16. CDR3 amino acids: CASSLVLGQGLKGETQYF. The CDR3 DNA follows: TGTGCCAGCAGTTTGGTCTTGGGACAGGGCTTGAAGGGGGAGACCCAGTACTTC.

The chain has TRBV30 and TRBJ2-2; TRBD1 matches 7 bases. Losses at the gene ends were 5 bases for V and 3 bases for J; bases not matched to a gene: 6. The V gene's germline CDR1 is GTSNPN and CDR2 SVGIG (reference sequence). There are 14 residues in the CDR3. CDR3 sequence reads: CAWGEGGYTGELFF. DNA for the CDR3: TGTGCCTGGGGGGAAGGGGGCTACACCGGGGAGCTGTTTTTT.

This clone is medium-sized. The gene calls are TRBV30 and TRBJ1-6, with D possibly being TRBD1 (5 bases). V lost 1 base and J lost 9, with 22 bases in between. Germline V lookup: CDR1 GTSNPN, CDR2 SVGIG (reference sequence). The CDR3 loop spans 17 amino acids. The DNA of the CDR3 is TGTGCCTGGAGTGCCAGAAGCGCAACTTCAGGGCGTTCACCCCTCCACTTT. Translation gives CAWSARSATSGRSPLHF.

The chain couples TRBV7-2 to TRBJ1-2, with TRBD1 matching 7 bases. The CDR3 spans 16 residues. V shed 5 bases and J 4 bases; nucleotides not matched to a gene: 13. Germline V CDR1 and CDR2: SGHTA, FQGNSA. This CDR3 reads CASSPGWQGVVYGYTF. The CDR3 DNA sequence: TGTGCCAGCAGCCCAGGATGGCAGGGGGTTGTCTATGGCTACACCTTC.

This clone appeared a few times. Other DNA sequences from this sample encode an identical CDR3 as well. The rearrangement links TRBV4-2 to TRBJ2-7; TRBD1 matches 9 bases. Germline CDR1 LGHNA, CDR2 YNFKEQ. The CDR3 length is 15 residues. Germline trimming cut 0 bases from V and 7 bases from J; bases unmatched to any gene: 7. The CDR3: CASSQDTTGGREQYF. CDR3 in DNA: TGTGCCAGCAGCCAAGATACGACAGGGGGTAGGGAGCAGTACTTC.

The J gene is TRBJ1-1, the V gene TRBV28; D perhaps matches TRBD1 (5 bases). V shed 7 bases and J shed 5 bases, with 14 bases lying between them. The CDR3 is 13 residues long. Germline V gene lookup returns CDR1 MDHEN and CDR2 SYDVKM. DNA of the CDR3: TGTGCCAGCACCTCCCGGGGGAGGACTGAAGCTTTCTTT. Its translation is CASTSRGRTEAFF.

The chain recombines TRBV13 with TRBJ2-1; D unclear. This CDR3 is built from 16 residues. Trimming removed 1 base from V and 2 bases from J, with 12 bases in between. CDR1 and CDR2 from the germline V gene are PRHDT and FYEKMQ (reference sequence). Here the CDR3 DNA reads TGTGCCAGCAGCTTAGACGGTCCCAGCCCCTACAATGAGCAGTTCTTC. Encoded protein: CASSLDGPSPYNEQFF.

V is TRBV9 and J is TRBJ2-3; the match to TRBD1 covers 11 bases. The CDR3 runs to 16 residues. V was pared by 2 bases and J by 4 bases, with 6 bases of the junction left unmatched. Germline V gene lookup returns CDR1 SGDLS and CDR2 YYNGEE. CDR3 DNA sequence: TGTGCCAGCAGCGTGGCCGGGACAGGGGGTGCAGATACGCAGTATTTT. Amino acid sequence: CASSVAGTGGADTQYF. Full variable domain (outside the CDR3, taken from reference TRBV9 and TRBJ2-3): DSGVTQTPKHLITATGQRVTLRCSPRSGDLSVYWYQQSLDQGLQFLIQYYNGEERAKGNILERFSAQQFPDLHSELNLSSLELGDSALYFCASSVAGTGGADTQYFGPGTRLTVL.

The V and J genes are TRBV28 and TRBJ1-3, with D unresolved. V dropped 5 bases and J dropped 5 bases, with 10 bases sitting between them. The germline V gene encodes CDR1 MDHEN and CDR2 SYDVKM. This CDR3 spans 13 amino acids. This CDR3 is CASSEEFRNTIYF. The CDR3 bases are TGTGCCAGCAGTGAGGAGTTTAGAAACACCATATATTTT.

The chain recombines TRBV10-2 with TRBJ2-1, with 7 bases matching TRBD2. This CDR3 region has 16 residues. Germline-derived CDR1 and CDR2 are WSHSY and SAAADI. Trimming at V came to 4 bases and at J to 6 bases, leaving 12 bases not matched to a gene. The CDR3 sequence is CASSVLAEWTRNEQFF. DNA for the CDR3: TGCGCCAGCAGTGTGCTAGCGGAATGGACCCGCAATGAGCAGTTCTTC.

The rearrangement uses TRBV7-9 and TRBJ1-6; no reliable D call. Looked up from germline, CDR1 is SEHNR and CDR2 is FQNEAQ (reference sequence). With 2 bases removed from V and 9 bases from J, the gap between germline ends came to 5 bases. The CDR3 spans 12 residues. The DNA of the CDR3 is TGTGCCAGCAGCTTAATAGGTTCACCCCTCCACTTT. Amino acids: CASSLIGSPLHF.

The chain recombines TRBV27 with TRBJ2-7, with D maybe TRBD1 (7 bases). CDR3 size: 15 residues. V was trimmed by 0 bases and J by 5 bases, leaving 14 bases between them. The germline V gene has CDR1 MNHEY and CDR2 SMNVEV (reference sequence). Here the CDR3 reads CASSLSEGALNEQYF. CDR3 nucleotides: TGTGCCAGCAGTTTATCGGAGGGGGCGTTGAACGAGCAGTACTTC.

This chain connects TRBV6-1 to TRBJ2-5; 7 bases agree with TRBD2. The junction had 11 bases not matched to a gene; V was cut back by 0 bases and J by 7 bases. Germline CDR1 is MNHNS and CDR2 is SASEGT. This CDR3 is built from 16 residues. This chain's CDR3 is CASSEAPGLAAGTQYF. CDR3 DNA: TGTGCCAGCAGTGAAGCGCCCGGGCTAGCGGCTGGGACCCAGTACTTC.

The chain uses TRBV19 and TRBJ1-1; 9 bases fit TRBD1. CDR1 and CDR2 from the germline V gene are LNHDA and SQIVND (reference sequence). The CDR3 has 15 amino acids. V lost 9 bases and J lost 2; bases outside the gene matches: 10. CDR3 sequence (DNA): TGTGCCAGGGTTTCTCCGGGACAGGGAAACACTGAAGCTTTCTTT. Its translation is CARVSPGQGNTEAFF.

This sequence joins TRBV7-9 and TRBJ2-1; 13 bases match TRBD2. Germline CDR1 reads SEHNR; CDR2 reads FQNEAQ (reference sequence). Losses at the gene ends were 4 bases for V and 4 bases for J; bases not matched to a gene: 4. CDR3 size: 16 residues. CDR3 nucleotides: TGTGCCAGCAGCTCTAGACTAGCGGGGGGTTACAATGAGCAGTTCTTC. Its protein is CASSSRLAGGYNEQFF.

This chain uses TRBV28 with TRBJ2-3; D gene unclear. The CDR3 extends over 12 amino acids. Germline CDR1 and CDR2: MDHEN and SYDVKM. Deletions cut 3 bases from V and 4 bases from J, with 5 bases between. The CDR3 region is CASSFFADTQYF. As DNA, the CDR3 is TGTGCCAGCAGTTTCTTTGCAGATACGCAGTATTTT. The whole variable domain, filled in from reference TRBV28 and TRBJ2-3, reads DVKVTQSSRYLVKRTGEKVFLECVQDMDHENMFWYRQDPGLGLRLIYFSYDVKMKEKGDIPEGYSVSREKKERFSLILESASTNQTSMYLCASSFFADTQYFGPGTRLTVL.